The T cell receptor beta chain described here comes from a study of OX40 agonist ivuxolimab in advanced cancers. Clones were sequenced by immunoSEQ multiplex PCR, and TCRdb holds only the in-frame ones, with some missing. The data hold 31,000 or so clones, with around nine tenths observed a single time. V shed 3 bases and J shed 0 bases, with 12 bases lying between them. Germline CDR1 LGHNA, CDR2 YSLEER. The CDR3 totals 15 residues. This sequence joins TRBV4-3 and TRBJ2-7, with D tentatively TRBD1 (5 bases). The material sequenced was CD4+ or CD8+ T cells sorted from blood, taken in a trial of the OX40 agonist ivuxolimab. This receptor was taken from an adult with an advanced solid tumor such as melanoma, head and neck, liver or kidney cancer. The CDR3 nucleotides read TGCGCCAGCAGCCAGTCCGTCAGGGCCTCCTACGAGCAGTACTTC. Protein: CASSQSVRASYEQYF.